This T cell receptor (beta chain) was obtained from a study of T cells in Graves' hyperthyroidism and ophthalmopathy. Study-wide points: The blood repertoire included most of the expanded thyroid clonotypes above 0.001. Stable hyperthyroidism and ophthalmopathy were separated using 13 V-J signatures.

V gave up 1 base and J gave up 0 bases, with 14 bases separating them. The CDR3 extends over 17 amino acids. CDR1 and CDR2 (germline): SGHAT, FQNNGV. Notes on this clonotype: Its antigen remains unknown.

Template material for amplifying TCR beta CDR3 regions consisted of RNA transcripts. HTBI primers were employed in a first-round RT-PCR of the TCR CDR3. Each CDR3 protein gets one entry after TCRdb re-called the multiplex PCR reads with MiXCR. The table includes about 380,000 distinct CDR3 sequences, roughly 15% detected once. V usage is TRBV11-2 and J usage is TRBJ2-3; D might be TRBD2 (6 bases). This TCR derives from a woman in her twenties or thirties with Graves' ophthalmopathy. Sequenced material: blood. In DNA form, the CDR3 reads TGTGCCAGCAGCTTAGGGACCCTAGCGACTAGCACAGATACGCAGTATTTT. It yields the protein CASSLGTLATSTDTQYF.